These T cell receptor beta chains were read from a single sample in a study of vaccination and CD4 T cells after COVID-19. No cognate antigen is known for these TCRs. TCRdb used MiXCR to reprocess the PCR reads, holding one entry per CDR3 protein. The data contain roughly 7,000 distinct CDR3 sequences, approximately 60% of them singletons. Material for sequencing was CD4+ T cells from blood, cultured in vitro. These receptors were taken from a human donor in good health. Both conserved end residues are part of each CDR3. Fields, in order: D gene, V gene, J gene, clone size, CDR3 DNA, CDR3 protein. A D gene is named only where the DNA matches it firmly. Some rows have no size entry. The others give once, few or many, or a class for an expanded clone.

>-|TRBV11-2|TRBJ1-1|-
TGTGCCAGCAGCTTAGGGGTCATTGAGTCTGAAGCTTTCTTT
CASSLGVIESEAFF
>-|TRBV7-9|TRBJ1-5|few
TGTGCCAGCAGCTTAGATATGGAACCCCAGCATTTT
CASSLDMEPQHF
>-|TRBV4-1|TRBJ1-5|-
TGCGCCAGCAGCCGAATGCGACCCAGATCTCAATCAACCTTGGGGCCCCAGCATTTT
CASSRMRPRSQSTLGPQHF
>TRBD2|TRBV6-1|TRBJ2-7|-
TGTGCCAGCAGCGAACGACTAGCGGGAGTCCACGAGCAGTACTTC
CASSERLAGVHEQYF
>-|TRBV7-2|TRBJ2-3|once
TGTGCCAGCAGCTTAGGGCCAGTTCCCACAGATACGCAGTATTTT
CASSLGPVPTDTQYF
>TRBD2|TRBV7-2|TRBJ2-2|few
TGTGCCAGCAGCTTAGAGGGACTAGCGGGAGACACCGGGGAGCTGTTTTTT
CASSLEGLAGDTGELFF
>-|TRBV7-9|TRBJ2-1|-
TGTGCCAGCAGCTCTCACGGGACTTACAACTACAATGAGCAGTTCTTC
CASSSHGTYNYNEQFF
>TRBD2|TRBV12-3/TRBV12-4|TRBJ2-1|-
TGTGCCAGCAGTTCCCGGGGGGATGAGCAGTTCTTC
CASSSRGDEQFF
>TRBD2|TRBV7-6|TRBJ2-5|-
TGTGCCAGCAGCCTTACCCAGCAGCGGGGGGAGACCCAGTACTTC
CASSLTQQRGETQYF
>-|TRBV20-1|TRBJ1-5|-
TGCAGTGCTAGAGCACAGGCAGGAAGGAACCAGCCCCAGCATTTT
CSARAQAGRNQPQHF
>-|TRBV7-2|TRBJ2-5|-
TGTGCCAGCAGCCCCGGGGTAGGGGAGACCCAGTACTTC
CASSPGVGETQYF
>-|TRBV6-2/TRBV6-3|TRBJ1-5|few
TGTGCCAGCAGTTACTCGGGGAGGGTGGGGAGCAATCAGCCCCAGCATTTT
CASSYSGRVGSNQPQHF
>TRBD1|TRBV20-1|TRBJ2-7|-
TGCAGTGCCAGGGACAGGGCCTACGAGCAGTACTTC
CSARDRAYEQYF
>-|TRBV5-6|TRBJ1-5|-
TGTGCCAGCAGCTTTTTTACCGAATTGGACAGTAATCAGCCCCAGCATTTT
CASSFFTELDSNQPQHF
>TRBD1|TRBV19|TRBJ2-7|-
TGTGCCAGTAGTCCTCCCCGGGACAGAGGGTACGAGCAGTACTTC
CASSPPRDRGYEQYF
>-|TRBV6-1|TRBJ1-2|-
TGTGCCAGTATCGGTGGGGATGGCTACACCTTC
CASIGGDGYTF